The 9 T cell receptor beta chains listed next were all sequenced from one sample in a study of shared clonotypes between healthy human individuals. The protocol was immunoSEQ multiplex PCR, while the TCRdb copy is restricted to in-frame clones and leaves out a portion. The data hold more than 1.2 million clones, with around 98.5% observed a single time. The source material was naive CD4+ T cells sorted from blood. As to subset: CD45RA+ positively selected. All receptors derive from a man aged 25-45 years in good health.

Points on this clone: Other nucleotide sequences from this sample produce the same CDR3. This chain joins TRBV9 and TRBJ1-4, with D tentatively TRBD1 (5 bases). The CDR3 is 16 residues long. Germline V gene data show CDR1 as SGDLS and CDR2 as YYNGEE. V gave up 0 bases and J gave up 0 bases, with 9 bases separating them. CDR3 nucleotides: TGTGCCAGCAGCGTAGGCAGGGCGTCAACTAATGAAAAACTGTTTTTT. It encodes CASSVGRASTNEKLFF.

J is TRBJ2-1 and V is TRBV5-4; D might be TRBD2 (5 bases). The CDR3 loop spans 15 amino acids. Trimming left V 3 bases short and J 2 bases short, with 12 bases between. The germline CDR1 and CDR2 sequences are SGHNT and YYREEE (reference sequence). The DNA of the CDR3 is TGTGCCAGCAGCTCGGGGTCGTCCACCTACAATGAGCAGTTCTTC. It encodes CASSSGSSTYNEQFF.

This chain joins TRBV6-1 and TRBJ1-5, with D possibly matching TRBD1 (5 bases). The CDR3 sequence is 15 residues long. V gave up 2 bases and J gave up 4 bases, with 12 bases separating them. Looked up from germline, CDR1 is MNHNS and CDR2 is SASEGT. CDR3 loop: CASSEMGPENQPQHF. The CDR3 bases are TGTGCCAGCAGTGAAATGGGGCCAGAGAATCAGCCCCAGCATTTT.

The chain couples TRBV7-9 to TRBJ2-3, with a tentative D call TRBD2 (5 bases). Germline V gene data show CDR1 as SEHNR and CDR2 as FQNEAQ (reference sequence). With 8 bases removed from V and 0 bases from J, the gap between germline ends came to 21 bases. The CDR3 has 17 amino acids. The CDR3 protein is CASPNAPGSPSTDTQYF. DNA of the CDR3: TGTGCCAGCCCCAACGCCCCGGGATCACCTAGCACAGATACGCAGTATTTT.

J is TRBJ2-7 and V is TRBV2; either TRBD1 or TRBD2 may supply D (7 bases each). This CDR3 comprises 19 residues. Germline V lookup: CDR1 SNHLY, CDR2 FYNNEI. Between the trimmed V and J ends, which lost 6 bases and 1 base, there was a span of 28 bases. The CDR3 spells CASRDRRGLHPSGSYEQYF. The CDR3 DNA reads TGTGCCAGCAGGGACAGGAGGGGACTTCACCCTAGCGGATCCTACGAGCAGTACTTC.

The gene calls are TRBV27 and TRBJ2-1; no firm D call. Germline CDR1 MNHEY, CDR2 SMNVEV (reference sequence). With 0 bases removed from V and 0 bases from J, the gap between germline ends came to 12 bases. The CDR3 totals 17 residues. In DNA form, the CDR3 reads TGTGCCAGCAGTTTATCAGACGCTTATAGCTCCTACAATGAGCAGTTCTTC. This sequence encodes CASSLSDAYSSYNEQFF.

The rearrangement uses TRBV18 and TRBJ2-7; 10 nucleotides line up with TRBD1. V trimming: 6 bases; J trimming: 3 bases; junction bases outside the gene matches: 8. Germline CDR1 reads KGHSH; CDR2 reads LQKENI. The CDR3 runs 15 residues. CDR3 in amino acids: CASSISGQGFYEQYF. CDR3 nucleotides: TGTGCCAGCTCGATATCGGGACAGGGGTTCTACGAGCAGTACTTC.

The table lists this clone with a count of one. CDR3 DNA sequence: TGCGCCAGCAGCCAGAATTGGGCAGATGTTTTCGGTGAGCAGTTCTTC. This sequence encodes CASSQNWADVFGEQFF. The chain employs TRBV4-1 and TRBJ2-1, with D hard to call. The V end was cut by 3 bases, the J end by 9 bases, with 21 bases between. The CDR3 has 16 residues. Germline loops: CDR1 MGHRA, CDR2 YSYEKL.

The chain recombines TRBV30 with TRBJ2-7; 7 nucleotides line up with TRBD2. This CDR3 is 12 amino acids long. V lost 2 bases and J lost 6; bases outside the gene matches: 4. CDR1 is GTSNPN and CDR2 is SVGIG in the germline V gene (reference sequence). The DNA for the CDR3 is TGTGCCTGGAGTTGGGGGGGTAGCGAGCAGTACTTC. It specifies CAWSWGGSEQYF.